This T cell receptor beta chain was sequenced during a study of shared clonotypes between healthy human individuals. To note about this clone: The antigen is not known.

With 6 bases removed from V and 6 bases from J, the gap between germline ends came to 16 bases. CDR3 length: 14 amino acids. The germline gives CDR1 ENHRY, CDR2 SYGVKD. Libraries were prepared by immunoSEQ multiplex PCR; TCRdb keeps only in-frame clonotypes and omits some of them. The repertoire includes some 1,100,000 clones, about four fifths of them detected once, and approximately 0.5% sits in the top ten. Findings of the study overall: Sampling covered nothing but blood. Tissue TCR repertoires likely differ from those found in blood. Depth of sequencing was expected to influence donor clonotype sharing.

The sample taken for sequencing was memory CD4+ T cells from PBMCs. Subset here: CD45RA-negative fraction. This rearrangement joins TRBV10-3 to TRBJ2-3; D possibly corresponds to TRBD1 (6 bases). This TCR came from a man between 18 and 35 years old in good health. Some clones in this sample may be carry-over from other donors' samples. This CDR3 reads CAISVAQRGDTQYF. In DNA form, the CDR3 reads TGTGCCATCAGCGTCGCCCAGAGGGGGGATACGCAGTATTTT.